This is a list of T cell receptor beta chains from one sample in a study of cytomegalovirus exposure and HLA in healthy donors. The data were produced by immunoSEQ multiplex PCR, yet TCRdb's version contains in-frame clones alone and is incomplete. The data contain around 150,000 clones, roughly 85% of them singletons. The material sequenced was PBMCs. The receptors here all came from a man aged 18 to 30 in good health and CMV-seropositive. The CDR3 runs from the conserved cysteine through the conserved F or W. A D gene is named only where the DNA matches it firmly. Clone size is stated in some rows and not others, as once, few, many or a class when expanded.

CASSSRTVRTEAFF TGTGCCAGCAGCAGCAGGACAGTTCGAACTGAGGCTTTCTTT TRBJ1-1 NA NA TRBV7-8
CASSPLLTSGGGNEQFF TGCGCCAGCAGCCCGCTTTTGACTAGCGGGGGGGGCAATGAGCAGTTCTTC TRBJ2-1 TRBD2 NA TRBV5-1
CASSHPSGRYGYTF TGTGCCAGCAGTCACCCAAGTGGCAGGTATGGCTACACCTTC TRBJ1-2 NA NA TRBV6-1
CASTPIAGSYEQYF TGTGCCAGCACTCCCATAGCGGGTTCCTACGAGCAGTACTTC TRBJ2-7 TRBD2 NA TRBV6-5
CASSERTGGSPLHF TGTGCCAGCAGTGAGAGGACAGGGGGCTCACCCCTCCACTTT TRBJ1-6 TRBD1 NA TRBV6-1
CASGIAGGQRTQYF TGTGCCAGCGGAATAGCGGGGGGGCAGAGGACCCAGTACTTC TRBJ2-5 TRBD2 once TRBV7-2
CASSYPGQSNYGYTF TGTGCCAGCAGTTACCCGGGACAGTCTAACTATGGCTACACCTTC TRBJ1-2 TRBD1 NA TRBV6-6
CAISQGGSGANVLTF TGTGCCATCAGCCAGGGGGGCTCTGGGGCCAACGTCCTGACTTTC TRBJ2-6 NA NA TRBV10-3
CASSQESSGLASEKLFF TGTGCCAGCAGCCAAGAGTCATCAGGGTTGGCGAGTGAAAAACTGTTTTTT TRBJ1-4 NA few TRBV14
CASSYSTSGGLEQFF TGTGCCAGCAGTTACTCGACTAGCGGGGGCCTTGAGCAGTTCTTC TRBJ2-1 TRBD2 NA TRBV6-6
CASSSSGGSPDTQYF TGTGCCAGCAGCTCTAGCGGGGGGTCCCCAGATACGCAGTATTTT TRBJ2-3 TRBD2 NA TRBV13
CASSGRDNSYEQYF TGTGCCAGCAGCGGCCGGGACAACTCCTACGAGCAGTACTTC TRBJ2-7 NA NA TRBV9
CSVVNRDPSYEQYF TGCAGCGTCGTAAACAGGGACCCCTCCTACGAGCAGTACTTC TRBJ2-7 NA NA TRBV29-1